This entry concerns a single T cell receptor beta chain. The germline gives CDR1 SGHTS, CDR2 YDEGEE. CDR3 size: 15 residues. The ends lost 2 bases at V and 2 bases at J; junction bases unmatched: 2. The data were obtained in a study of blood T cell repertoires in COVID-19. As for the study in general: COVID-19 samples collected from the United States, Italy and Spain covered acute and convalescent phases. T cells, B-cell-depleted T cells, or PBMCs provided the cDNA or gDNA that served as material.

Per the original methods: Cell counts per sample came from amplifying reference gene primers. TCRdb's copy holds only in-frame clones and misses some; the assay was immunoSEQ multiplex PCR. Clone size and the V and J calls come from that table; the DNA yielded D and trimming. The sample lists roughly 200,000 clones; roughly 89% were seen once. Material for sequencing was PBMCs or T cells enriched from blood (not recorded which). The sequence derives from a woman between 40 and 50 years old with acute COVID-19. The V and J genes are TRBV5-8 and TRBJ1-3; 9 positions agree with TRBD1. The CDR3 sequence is CASSLHRGPGNTIYF. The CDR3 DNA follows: TGTGCCAGCAGCTTACACAGGGGGCCTGGAAACACCATATATTTT. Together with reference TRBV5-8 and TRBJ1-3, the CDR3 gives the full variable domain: EAGVTQSPTHLIKTRGQQATLRCSPISGHTSVYWYQQALGLGLQFLLWYDEGEERNRGNFPPRFSGRQFPNYSSELNVNALELEDSALYLCASSLHRGPGNTIYFGEGSWLTVV.